The 27 T cell receptor beta chains below all came from one sample that was sequenced in a study of T cell clonality in common variable immunodeficiency. Study outcomes and limitations: Fewer deletions and N-nucleotide insertions were reportedly seen in common variable immunodeficiency TCR beta sequences.

Their recognized antigens are unknown. Measured with immunoSEQ multiplex PCR; TCRdb has only the in-frame clones, and not every one. Altogether 20,000 or so clones were found in the sample, and no singletons occur. Sequencing used peripheral blood mononuclear cells. These receptors all stem from a human donor with common variable immunodeficiency.

This clone showed up many times. The read stops 3 residues short of the end of the CDR3; the missing end is completed from the germline J gene. V gene TRBV7-7 combines with J gene TRBJ2-1; TRBD2 agrees at 7 bases. This CDR3 spans 15 amino acids. In germline, CDR1 is SSHAT, CDR2 FNYEAQ (reference sequence). V lost 0 bases and J lost 8; bases outside the gene matches: 7. CDR3: CASSLAGGSSDEQFF. CDR3 DNA, as far as it was read: TGTGCCAGCAGCTTAGCAGGCGGGAGTAGCGATGAG.

Turning to this clone: The CDR3 end falls 3 residues outside the read, so it is completed with the germline J gene. The chain couples TRBV5-6 to TRBJ2-1, with D tentatively TRBD2 (5 bases). The CDR3 runs 13 residues. V was cut by 4 bases and J by 5 bases, with 10 bases left in between. The germline gives CDR1 SGHDT, CDR2 YYEEEE. Incomplete CDR3 DNA: TGTGCCAGCAGCACGGACTCGAACAATGAG. Amino acids: CASSTDSNNE. The full CDR3 protein is CASSTDSNNEQFF.

This clone has at least ten counts. The read is 3 residues too short to cover the CDR3 end, so that end is filled in from the germline J gene. This chain connects TRBV5-1 to TRBJ2-3; no definite D call. Between the trimmed V and J ends, which lost 0 bases and 0 bases, there was a span of 5 bases. The CDR3 loop spans 14 amino acids. Germline assignment: CDR1 SGHRS and CDR2 YFSETQ. The CDR3: CASSLARSTDTQYF. Partial CDR3 DNA: TGCGCCAGCAGCTTGGCCAGGAGCACAGATACG.

This clone was detected ten times or more. The part of the CDR3 DNA that was read is TGTGCCAGCAGACTAGCGGGTGCGGGGCCAGATACG. Protein product: CASRLAGAGPDT. The whole CDR3 sequence reads CASRLAGAGPDTQYF. V and J are TRBV2 and TRBJ2-3; 9 positions match TRBD2. The CDR3 end falls 3 residues outside the read, so it is completed with the germline J gene. Trimming took 6 bases from V and 4 from J; bases not matched to a gene: 8. The length of the CDR3 is 15 residues. Germline V CDR1 and CDR2: SNHLY, FYNNEI.

This clone has a count of ten or more. The read ends 3 residues shy of where the CDR3 ends; the end is completed using the germline J gene. This chain uses TRBV15 with TRBJ2-5; perhaps TRBD1 as D (5 bases). Germline V lookup: CDR1 LNHNV, CDR2 YYDKDF (reference sequence). CDR3 length equals 15 residues. Trimming stripped 0 bases from V and 1 base from J, with 9 bases between. The part of the CDR3 DNA that was read is TGTGCCACCAGCAGAGATCCGACAGTCCAAGAGACC. Its translation is CATSRDPTVQET. The entire CDR3 reads CATSRDPTVQETQYF.

This clone was seen repeatedly, ten times or more. The CDR3 end lies 3 residues beyond the end of the read and is filled in from the germline J gene. The chain combines TRBV14 with TRBJ2-2, with 8 bases identical to TRBD2. V shed 1 base, J shed 4 bases, and the junction held 8 bases outside the gene matches. Per the germline V gene, CDR1 is SGHDN and CDR2 is FVKESK. This CDR3 is built from 17 residues. The sequenced CDR3 bases are TGTGCCAGCAGCCAAGGCAGCGGGAGAGTAGGCACCGGGGAG. Amino acid sequence: CASSQGSGRVGTGE. The entire CDR3 protein is CASSQGSGRVGTGELFF.

This clone was observed many times. The CDR3 end lies 3 residues beyond the end of the read and is filled in from the germline J gene. The V and J genes are TRBV20-1 and TRBJ2-4; D possibly corresponds to TRBD2 (5 bases). This CDR3 is 13 amino acids long. Trimming removed 6 bases from V and 1 base from J, with 10 bases in between. Germline CDR1 reads DFQATT; CDR2 reads SNEGSKA (reference sequence). Here the CDR3 reads CSALDWAKNIQYF. Partial CDR3 DNA: TGCAGTGCCCTGGACTGGGCCAAAAACATT.

This clone has ten or more counts. The CDR3 end falls 3 residues outside the read, so it is completed with the germline J gene. The gene calls are TRBV2 and TRBJ2-3, with 8 bases fitting TRBD1. The junction had 3 bases not matched to a gene; V was cut back by 7 bases and J by 3 bases. The CDR3 spans 13 residues. Germline CDR1 and CDR2: SNHLY and FYNNEI. CDR3 bases read: TGTGCCAGCACGGGACAGGTAACAGATACG. This encodes CASTGQVTDT. The entire CDR3 sequence reads CASTGQVTDTQYF.

In its sample, this clone was seen many times. Read coverage stops 3 residues before the CDR3 terminus; the germline J gene supplies the remainder. The V call is TRBV30, the J call TRBJ2-2, with D maybe TRBD1 (6 bases). From germline, CDR1 is GTSNPN and CDR2 SVGIG (reference sequence). Trimming took 4 bases from V and 7 from J, leaving 19 bases between them. The CDR3 covers 15 residues. CDR3 sequence: CAWIQGSMSVGELFF. The DNA read from the CDR3 is TGTGCCTGGATACAGGGTTCAATGTCGGTCGGGGAG.

This clone was recorded many times. The CDR3 end is not reached by the read, which stops 3 residues before it; the germline J gene fills it in. The chain is built from TRBV14 and TRBJ2-2, with 11 bases aligning to TRBD2. Trimming removed 4 bases from V and 2 bases from J; junction bases left unmatched: 6. The CDR3 totals 17 residues. Per germline, CDR1 SGHDN and CDR2 FVKESK. The DNA read from the CDR3 is TGTGCCAGCAGCCGTTACGGGACTAGCGGAAACACCGGGGAG. Residues: CASSRYGTSGNTGE. The whole CDR3 is CASSRYGTSGNTGELFF.

Remarks on this clone: The read terminates 3 residues before the CDR3 end, so the remaining end is supplied by the germline J gene. The V and J genes are TRBV7-2 and TRBJ2-1, with TRBD2 identical over 7 bases. The CDR3 loop spans 12 amino acids. The junction had 7 bases not matched to a gene; V was cut back by 11 bases and J by 6 bases. Looked up from germline, CDR1 is SGHTA and CDR2 is FQGNSA. This CDR3 reads CAPRGLSNEQFF. Partial CDR3 DNA: TGTGCCCCCCGGGGACTAAGCAATGAG.

In its sample, this clone ranks as medium-sized (0.01 to 0.1%). The CDR3: CASSPRGGGNEKLFF. Incomplete CDR3 DNA: TGCGCCAGCAGCCCCCGGGGAGGGGGTAATGAAAAA. This chain links TRBV5-1 with TRBJ1-4, with a weak D call TRBD1 (6 bases). The read ends 3 residues shy of where the CDR3 ends; the end is completed using the germline J gene. This CDR3 has 15 residues. Germline V gene data show CDR1 as SGHRS and CDR2 as YFSETQ. The V end was cut by 4 bases, the J end by 4 bases, with 14 bases between.

This clone was found many times. The CDR3 end lies 3 residues beyond the end of the read and is filled in from the germline J gene. The chain couples TRBV20-1 to TRBJ1-4, with 7 bases that match TRBD1. With 0 bases clipped from V and 7 bases from J, the junction kept 5 bases outside the gene matches. There are 14 residues in the CDR3. Germline V gene data show CDR1 as DFQATT and CDR2 as SNEGSKA (reference sequence). Here the CDR3 reads CSARDRDRGEKLFF. CDR3 DNA, as far as it was read: TGCAGTGCTAGAGATCGGGACAGAGGTGAAAAA.

This clone was observed many times. The read terminates 3 residues before the CDR3 end, so the remaining end is supplied by the germline J gene. The chain employs TRBV4-1 and TRBJ1-3; D remains unclear. The CDR3 consists of 17 residues. Germline CDR1 MGHRA, CDR2 YSYEKL. The V end was cut by 2 bases, the J end by 0 bases, with 14 bases between. CDR3 sequence reads: CASSQRSTAGSGNTIYF. The DNA read from the CDR3 is TGCGCCAGCAGCCAACGGAGTACAGCCGGCTCTGGAAACACC.

This clone was recorded at least ten times. The read comes to an end 3 residues before the CDR3 does, leaving the germline J gene to fill in the end. The J gene is TRBJ2-4, the V gene TRBV23-1, with no clear D. TRBV23-1 is marked as an open reading frame, function uncertain. CDR3 length equals 17 residues. Deletions cut 0 bases from V and 1 base from J, with 13 bases between. This chain's CDR3 is CASSQSWRRRAKNIQYF. CDR3 DNA (partial): TGCGCCAGCAGTCAATCCTGGCGACGCAGGGCCAAAAACATT.

This clone showed up many times. Sequencing ends 3 residues short of the CDR3 end; the germline J gene provides the rest. The chain carries TRBV2 and TRBJ2-5, with TRBD1 matching over 10 bases. V shed 4 bases, J shed 4 bases, and the junction held 9 bases outside the gene matches. Per germline, CDR1 SNHLY and CDR2 FYNNEI. CDR3 length equals 16 residues. CDR3 DNA, as far as it was read: TGTGCCAGCAGTGGGATCTTGACAGGGGGCTCAGAGACC. Amino acids: CASSGILTGGSET. The whole CDR3 is CASSGILTGGSETQYF.

This clone was observed many times. The read ends 3 residues before the CDR3 terminus; that terminus is restored from the germline J gene. This chain links TRBV29-1 with TRBJ1-2; no reliable D call. This CDR3 is built from 11 residues. The germline V gene encodes CDR1 SQVTM and CDR2 ANQGSEA. CDR3 DNA, as far as it was read: TGCAGCGTTGAAGATCGTGTGGGC. It translates to CSVEDRVG. The whole CDR3 protein reads CSVEDRVGYTF.

This clone was seen at least ten times. The CDR3 goes on 3 residues after the read ends, and that part is filled in from the germline J gene. The rearrangement links TRBV7-9 to TRBJ2-3, with TRBD1 identical over 7 bases. Trimming at V came to 5 bases and at J to 5 bases, leaving 7 bases not matched to a gene. Germline CDR1 reads SEHNR; CDR2 reads FQNEAQ (reference sequence). There are 14 residues in the CDR3. CDR3 DNA (partial): TGTGCCAGCAGCCCACAGGGGCTAGGAGATACG. Translation gives CASSPQGLGDT. The whole CDR3 sequence reads CASSPQGLGDTQYF.

This clone showed up many times. The CDR3 reads CASLGFRGETEAFF. The DNA read from the CDR3 is TGTGCCAGTTTAGGGTTTCGAGGGGAAACTGAA. The gene calls are TRBV19 and TRBJ1-1; TRBD1 might be the D (5 bases). With the read ending 3 residues before the CDR3 end, the germline J gene is used to fill in that end. Germline assignment: CDR1 LNHDA and CDR2 SQIVND (reference sequence). Trimming left V 8 bases short and J 5 bases short, with 18 bases between. This CDR3 is 14 amino acids long.

This clone was seen repeatedly, ten times or more. The missing CDR3 end, 3 residues past where the read stops, is filled in from the germline J gene. The chain combines TRBV20-1 with TRBJ1-4; TRBD1 agrees at 11 bases. From germline, CDR1 is DFQATT and CDR2 SNEGSKA (reference sequence). The trim removed 6 bases at V and 10 bases at J, leaving 7 bases unmatched. This CDR3 spans 13 amino acids. The CDR3 is CSAMGQGVAKLFF. The CDR3 bases that were read are TGCAGTGCCATGGGACAGGGGGTCGCAAAA.

At least ten counts were recorded for this clone. The CDR3 is CASSLLPPGTTSYEQFF. Incomplete CDR3 DNA: TGCGCCAGCAGCCTCCTCCCCCCCGGGACTACATCTTATGAG. The V call is TRBV5-1, the J call TRBJ2-1; TRBD2 matches 7 bases. Coverage ceases 3 residues before the CDR3 finishes, and the germline J gene fills in the end. CDR3 length: 17 residues. The J segment lost 8 bases and the V segment lost 4 bases, leaving 18 bases of the junction unmatched. CDR1 and CDR2 from the germline V gene are SGHRS and YFSETQ.

The CDR3 DNA, read in part, is TGTGCCAGTAGAAAAGACCTTACAGGGACCCGGAGGGCCCGGGACAATGAG. It translates to CASRKDLTGTRRARDNE. The full CDR3 reads CASRKDLTGTRRARDNEQFF. The gene calls are TRBV19 and TRBJ2-1; TRBD1 or TRBD2 may be the D gene (6 bases each). The sequenced fragment ends 3 residues before the CDR3 boundary, so the rest is inferred from the germline J gene. Deletions cut 6 bases from V and 5 bases from J, with 32 bases between. Germline lookup yields CDR1 LNHDA and CDR2 SQIVND (reference sequence). CDR3 length equals 20 residues.

This clone was recorded many times. The CDR3 end is not reached by the read, which stops 3 residues before it; the germline J gene fills it in. The chain employs TRBV11-2 and TRBJ1-2; no definite D call. Trimming left V 0 bases short and J 2 bases short, with 10 bases between. The CDR3 has 15 amino acids. Germline CDR1 SGHAT, CDR2 FQNNGV. The CDR3 bases that were read are TGTGCCAGCAGCTTAGATCCTGGACTCAACTATGGC. It yields the protein CASSLDPGLNYG. The full CDR3 protein is CASSLDPGLNYGYTF.

This clone was seen ten or more times. With the read ending 3 residues before the CDR3 end, the germline J gene is used to fill in that end. The rearrangement uses TRBV28 and TRBJ1-5; D may be TRBD1 (5 bases). V lost 2 bases and J lost 3, with 8 bases in between. Germline values: CDR1 MDHEN, CDR2 SYDVKM. The CDR3 length is 14 residues. The DNA read from the CDR3 is TGTGCCAGCAGTTTAAGGGGTATCAATCAGCCC. It yields the protein CASSLRGINQP. The whole CDR3 is CASSLRGINQPQHF.

This clone was recorded many times. The missing CDR3 end, 3 residues past where the read stops, is filled in from the germline J gene. V is TRBV19 and J is TRBJ1-2, with a weak D call TRBD1 (5 bases). CDR1 is LNHDA, CDR2 SQIVND, per germline (reference sequence). V was clipped by 2 bases and J by 0 bases, with 7 bases between them. The length of the CDR3 is 14 residues. CDR3 amino acids: CASSIRGANYGYTF. The sequenced CDR3 bases are TGTGCCAGTAGTATAAGGGGCGCTAACTATGGC. Filled out from reference TRBV19 and TRBJ1-2, the complete variable domain reads DGGITQSPKYLFRKEGQNVTLSCEQNLNHDAMYWYRQDPGQGLRLIYYSQIVNDFQKGDIAEGYSVSREKKESFPLTVTSAQKNPTAFYLCASSIRGANYGYTFGSGTRLTVV.

This clone was seen at least ten times. The CDR3 is cut off 3 residues early in the read; its end comes from the germline J gene. The rearrangement joins TRBV18 to TRBJ2-1, with 9 bases lining up with TRBD2. This CDR3 is 18 amino acids long. The germline V gene has CDR1 KGHSH and CDR2 LQKENI. The ends lost 5 bases at V and 0 bases at J; junction bases unmatched: 11. The CDR3 loop reads CASSKGSSGISSYNEQFF. Partial CDR3 DNA: TGTGCCAGCTCAAAGGGATCTAGCGGGATAAGCTCCTACAATGAG. Variable domain in full (rest from reference TRBV18 and TRBJ2-1): NAGVMQNPRHLVRRRGQEARLRCSPMKGHSHVYWYRQLPEEGLKFMVYLQKENIIDESGMPKERFSAEFPKEGPSILRIQQVVRGDSAAYFCASSKGSSGISSYNEQFFGPGTRLTVL.

About this clone: The read ends 3 residues shy of where the CDR3 ends; the end is completed using the germline J gene. The V gene is TRBV18, the J gene TRBJ1-2; the D gene is possibly TRBD1 (5 bases). CDR1 and CDR2 (germline): KGHSH, LQKENI. This CDR3 region has 16 residues. This CDR3 reads CASSPASTAYGVGYTF. CDR3 DNA (partial): TGTGCCAGCTCACCAGCCTCGACAGCTTACGGTGTAGGC.